The T cell receptor beta chain under discussion was sequenced for a study of blood T cells in healthy people across ages. V lost 4 bases, J lost 7 bases, and 20 bases lay in between. From germline, CDR1 is DFQATT and CDR2 SNEGSKA (reference sequence). This CDR3 comprises 15 residues. Through a sample-barcoded 5' primer and a J-beta primer mix, a second PCR was run for 7 to 11 cycles. All cDNA molecules were each tagged by a template-switch adaptor with 12 random nucleotides. Each CDR3 protein gets one entry after TCRdb re-called the 5' RACE reads with MiXCR. The sample carries 1.8 million or so distinct CDR3 sequences, about two fifths recorded once. This clonotype was found a few times.

This receptor was obtained from a human donor in good health. Sequencing was carried out using blood. The chain couples TRBV20-1 to TRBJ2-1, with D perhaps TRBD1 or TRBD2 (5 bases each). The CDR3 DNA reads TGCAGTGCTATCTTCCGGGACCACTCTTTAAATGAGCAGTTCTTC. This gives the protein CSAIFRDHSLNEQFF.